Listed below are T cell receptor beta chains from one sample, sequenced in a study of blood T cell repertoires in COVID-19. The assay was immunoSEQ multiplex PCR, and TCRdb's table has in-frame clones only and misses some. This table has some 500,000 clones, 85% to 90% appearing once. The sequenced material came from peripheral blood. The source is a woman in her forties or fifties with COVID-19, enrolled during active disease. Both conserved end residues are part of each CDR3. Fields, in order: J gene, CDR3 length, V gene, CDR3 protein.

j_call: TRBJ1-1; cdr3_length: 14; v_call: TRBV5-1; cdr3_aa: CASSLAGFYTEAFF
j_call: TRBJ2-3; cdr3_length: 16; v_call: TRBV11-1; cdr3_aa: CASSQPLRGGTDTQYF
j_call: TRBJ1-5; cdr3_length: 16; v_call: TRBV19; cdr3_aa: CASSIGRDVGNQPQHF
j_call: TRBJ2-7; cdr3_length: 17; v_call: TRBV7-9; cdr3_aa: CASSPGGGGPSAYEQYF
j_call: TRBJ2-2; cdr3_length: 14; v_call: TRBV5-4; cdr3_aa: CASSLSERTGELFF
j_call: TRBJ1-4; cdr3_length: 14; v_call: TRBV7-3; cdr3_aa: CASSHDRGGEKLFF
j_call: TRBJ1-5; cdr3_length: 12; v_call: TRBV29-1; cdr3_aa: CSPGQGRQPQHF
j_call: TRBJ1-2; cdr3_length: 13; v_call: TRBV29-1; cdr3_aa: CSVRPTVNYGYTF
j_call: TRBJ1-5; cdr3_length: 16; v_call: TRBV28; cdr3_aa: CASRPPGTGGVQPQHF
j_call: TRBJ2-2; cdr3_length: 17; v_call: TRBV21-1; cdr3_aa: CASSKEGAGPNTGELFF
j_call: TRBJ1-4; cdr3_length: 13; v_call: TRBV3-1/TRBV3-2; cdr3_aa: CASSIWTDEKLFF
j_call: TRBJ1-2; cdr3_length: 16; v_call: TRBV9; cdr3_aa: CASSAPPGQGNYGYTF
j_call: TRBJ2-2; cdr3_length: 16; v_call: TRBV23-1; cdr3_aa: CASSQSVQTNTGELFF
j_call: TRBJ1-2; cdr3_length: 12; v_call: TRBV24-1; cdr3_aa: CATITREDGYTF
j_call: TRBJ1-2; cdr3_length: 11; v_call: TRBV25-1; cdr3_aa: CASSVRDGYTF
j_call: TRBJ1-6; cdr3_length: 15; v_call: TRBV9; cdr3_aa: CASSAEGGYNSPLHF
j_call: TRBJ1-5; cdr3_length: 13; v_call: TRBV2; cdr3_aa: CATRQDSNQPQHF
j_call: TRBJ2-1; cdr3_length: 17; v_call: TRBV2; cdr3_aa: CASSEASGLSSYNEQFF
j_call: TRBJ2-3; cdr3_length: 14; v_call: TRBV19; cdr3_aa: CASSVPPPGGTQYF
j_call: TRBJ2-1; cdr3_length: 16; v_call: TRBV4-1; cdr3_aa: CASSQDPGGGLRKQFF
j_call: TRBJ1-2; cdr3_length: 14; v_call: TRBV18; cdr3_aa: CASSPARTEDGYTF
j_call: TRBJ2-1; cdr3_length: 16; v_call: TRBV9; cdr3_aa: CASSLRSSGGAHEQFF
j_call: TRBJ1-2; cdr3_length: 16; v_call: TRBV6-5; cdr3_aa: CASSYSRRNFNYGYTF
j_call: TRBJ1-1; cdr3_length: 15; v_call: TRBV5-1; cdr3_aa: CASSLEGVGGTEAFF
j_call: TRBJ2-1; cdr3_length: 16; v_call: TRBV2; cdr3_aa: CASRGSGTRGINEQFF
j_call: TRBJ2-2; cdr3_length: 15; v_call: TRBV11-2; cdr3_aa: CASSLGGIAPGELFF
j_call: TRBJ1-2; cdr3_length: 12; v_call: TRBV3-1/TRBV3-2; cdr3_aa: CASRDYTYGYTF
j_call: TRBJ1-5; cdr3_length: 16; v_call: TRBV2; cdr3_aa: CASSERGGVSTQPQHF
j_call: TRBJ1-1; cdr3_length: 12; v_call: TRBV11-1; cdr3_aa: CASSRGQGEAFF
j_call: TRBJ1-2; cdr3_length: 13; v_call: TRBV10-3; cdr3_aa: CAISERGEDGYTF
j_call: TRBJ1-4; cdr3_length: 14; v_call: TRBV18; cdr3_aa: CASSPTGPNEKLFF
j_call: TRBJ2-5; cdr3_length: 14; v_call: TRBV6-6; cdr3_aa: CASSVTSAEETQYF
j_call: TRBJ1-1; cdr3_length: 15; v_call: TRBV6-5; cdr3_aa: CASSQSSVGGTEAFF
j_call: TRBJ2-7; cdr3_length: 15; v_call: TRBV10-3; cdr3_aa: CAINPGTSGGYEQYF
j_call: TRBJ2-1; cdr3_length: 17; v_call: TRBV11-2; cdr3_aa: CASSLVILAPSYNEQFF
j_call: TRBJ1-2; cdr3_length: 14; v_call: TRBV28; cdr3_aa: CASSGGAEGYGYTF
j_call: TRBJ1-6; cdr3_length: 15; v_call: TRBV7-8; cdr3_aa: CASSLEGTGESPLHF
j_call: TRBJ1-5; cdr3_length: 21; v_call: TRBV12-1; cdr3_aa: CASSLGGDRDRATGGNQPQHF
j_call: TRBJ2-4; cdr3_length: 12; v_call: TRBV29-1; cdr3_aa: CSVGGTKNIQYF